One sample yielded the 18 T cell receptor beta chains listed below, sequenced in a study of T-cell memory formation after mild COVID-19. TCRdb passed the 5' RACE reads through MiXCR, listing each CDR3 protein once. This sample yields about half a million distinct CDR3 sequences, of which 15% to 20% are seen a single time; roughly 12% belongs to the top ten. What was sequenced was PBMCs or a T cell subset sorted from them (not recorded which). These receptor sequences come from an adult woman who had mild COVID-19 (a few samples of this study predate the infection). Cell type and time point are not known.

Sample share makes this clonotype medium-sized. The rearrangement joins TRBV4-2 to TRBJ2-1, with D possibly TRBD1 on 7 matching bases. Germline-derived CDR1 and CDR2 are LGHNA and YNFKEQ. Trimming took 6 bases from V and 8 from J, leaving 17 bases between them. The CDR3 runs 14 residues. The CDR3 nucleotides read TGTGCCAGCAGTCTCGCCCAGGGGGGCGATGAGCAGTTCTTC. Protein product: CASSLAQGGDEQFF.

This chain uses TRBV4-3 with TRBJ2-7, with D unclear. The CDR3 contains 13 residues. V was pared by 5 bases and J by 5 bases, with 13 bases between. The germline V gene encodes CDR1 LGHNA and CDR2 YSLEER. CDR3 residues: CASSNKDGDEQYF. CDR3 bases: TGCGCCAGCAGCAACAAGGACGGCGACGAGCAGTACTTC.

This chain joins TRBV7-9 and TRBJ2-7, with D unresolved. CDR1 SEHNR and CDR2 FQNEAQ come from the germline V gene (reference sequence). This CDR3 is built from 12 residues. Trimming shortened V by 4 bases and J by 9 bases, and 13 bases separated the two germline ends. The CDR3 nucleotides are TGTGCCAGCAGCTACAGCTACAGTTGGCAGTACTTC. Protein product: CASSYSYSWQYF.

This chain links TRBV6-6 with TRBJ2-1; 10 positions match TRBD2. The CDR3 has 14 amino acids. J lost 3 bases, V lost 7 bases, and 3 bases had no gene match. The germline V gene encodes CDR1 MNHNY and CDR2 SVGAGI (reference sequence). The DNA for the CDR3 is TGTGCCAGCATTCGACTAGCGGGCTACAATGAGCAGTTCTTC. Translation gives CASIRLAGYNEQFF.

The DNA of the CDR3 is TGTGCCAGCAGCCAAGATCCAGGGGACCTGAGCAATCAGCCCCAGCATTTT. It yields the protein CASSQDPGDLSNQPQHF. V is TRBV14 and J is TRBJ1-5; TRBD1 might be the D (6 bases). The CDR3 consists of 17 residues. V dropped 0 bases and J dropped 1 base, with 13 bases sitting between them. CDR1 SGHDN and CDR2 FVKESK come from the germline V gene.

About this clonotype: This CDR3 is missing its conserved last phenylalanine or tryptophan, likely due to a read error. The rearrangement links TRBV12-3 or TRBV12-4 to TRBJ2-2, with D maybe TRBD2 (6 bases). V was shortened by 10 bases and J by 6 bases, with 24 bases between the two germline ends. The CDR3 covers 16 residues. The DNA of the CDR3 is TGTGCCACCGGGCTAGGGTTCGTTCGGGGGTCCGGGGAGCTGTTTCTT. Encoded protein: CATGLGFVRGSGELFL.

This clonotype was detected a few times. This rearrangement joins TRBV10-3 to TRBJ2-5, with 8 bases identical to TRBD2. With 8 bases clipped from V and 1 base from J, the junction kept 6 bases outside the gene matches. Germline CDR1 and CDR2: ENHRY and SYGVKD. This CDR3 spans 14 amino acids. CDR3 protein: CAISSGGSQETQYF. The CDR3 bases are TGTGCCATCTCAAGCGGGGGCTCCCAAGAGACCCAGTACTTC.

The V gene is TRBV6-2 or TRBV6-3, the J gene TRBJ1-1; D remains ambiguous. V was cut by 5 bases and J by 1 base, with 11 bases left in between. The CDR3 totals 14 residues. The germline gives CDR1 MNHEY, CDR2 SVGEGT. CDR3 nucleotides: TGTGCCAGCAGTCCCTTATGGAGGAACACTGAAGCTTTCTTT. Protein sequence: CASSPLWRNTEAFF.

The chain recombines TRBV7-2 with TRBJ2-2, with D hard to call. Trimming shortened V by 0 bases and J by 4 bases, and 6 bases separated the two germline ends. The CDR3 consists of 14 residues. In germline, CDR1 is SGHTA, CDR2 FQGNSA. The CDR3 nucleotides are TGTGCCAGCAGCTTAGCCAGTTTCACCGGGGAGCTGTTTTTT. Residues: CASSLASFTGELFF.

The chain couples TRBV11-3 to TRBJ2-7, with D perhaps being TRBD1 or TRBD2 (5 bases each). This CDR3 is built from 13 residues. Germline CDR1 is SGHNT and CDR2 is YENEEA. The V end was cut by 5 bases, the J end by 6 bases, with 14 bases between. CDR3 sequence (DNA): TGTGCCAGCAGCCCCGGTACCGGGGCCGAGCAGTACTTC. Amino acid sequence: CASSPGTGAEQYF.

This clonotype has just a few counts. The rearrangement uses TRBV7-9 and TRBJ2-3; 7 bases map to TRBD1. Germline V lookup: CDR1 SEHNR, CDR2 FQNEAQ (reference sequence). J lost 4 bases, V lost 5 bases, and 12 bases had no gene match. CDR3 length equals 16 residues. CDR3 region: CASSIRNRGGADTQYF. CDR3 bases: TGTGCCAGCAGCATCCGGAACAGGGGTGGCGCAGATACGCAGTATTTT.

This clonotype was observed many times. The rearrangement joins TRBV10-3 to TRBJ2-1; D is undetermined. The CDR3 loop spans 13 amino acids. Trimming removed 0 bases at V and 9 bases at J, with 9 bases between. Germline CDR1 and CDR2: ENHRY and SYGVKD. The CDR3 loop reads CAISESLGGEQFF. Here the CDR3 DNA reads TGTGCCATCAGTGAGTCTCTGGGCGGTGAGCAGTTCTTC.

There are a few counts of this clonotype. The chain uses TRBV3-1 and TRBJ2-1; D gene uncertain. This CDR3 comprises 12 residues. V was shortened by 6 bases and J by 7 bases, with 10 bases between the two germline ends. Germline CDR1 LGHDT, CDR2 YNNKEL (reference sequence). This CDR3 is CASRQPRNEQFF. CDR3 nucleotide sequence: TGTGCCAGCAGGCAGCCGAGGAATGAGCAGTTCTTC.

The J gene is TRBJ1-1, the V gene TRBV12-3 or TRBV12-4; TRBD1 might be the D (5 bases). Deletions cut 3 bases from V and 1 base from J, with 12 bases between. The CDR3 totals 15 residues. The CDR3 DNA is TGTGCCAGCAGTTTTTCAGGGTCTGGGAACACTGAAGCTTTCTTT. Its protein product is CASSFSGSGNTEAFF.

The rearrangement uses TRBV12-3 or TRBV12-4 and TRBJ1-1, with a weak D call TRBD1 (6 bases). V was trimmed by 1 base and J by 9 bases, leaving 12 bases between them. This CDR3 comprises 13 residues. The CDR3 DNA reads as TGTGCCAGCAGTTTAGGGGCAGGGGCGCAAGCTTTCTTT. Protein: CASSLGAGAQAFF.

The chain couples TRBV5-4 to TRBJ2-2; 12 nucleotides match TRBD2. Germline V gene sequence: CDR1 SGHNT, CDR2 YYREEE (reference sequence). This CDR3 is built from 18 residues. The J segment lost 7 bases and the V segment lost 4 bases, leaving 14 bases of the junction unmatched. The CDR3 DNA reads TGTGCCAGCAGCCAGATGTCTAGCGGGGGGGCCTACAGCGGGGAGCTGTTTTTT. As protein: CASSQMSSGGAYSGELFF.

The rearrangement links TRBV9 to TRBJ2-7; TRBD2 might be the D (6 bases). Per the germline V gene, CDR1 is SGDLS and CDR2 is YYNGEE. The CDR3 sequence is 16 residues long. V lost 2 bases and J 2 bases, leaving 17 bases between the germline ends. CDR3 protein: CASSVGWRGETYEQYF. The CDR3 nucleotides read TGTGCCAGCAGCGTGGGCTGGCGGGGCGAGACCTACGAGCAGTACTTC.

The rearrangement joins TRBV6-2 or TRBV6-3 to TRBJ2-3; TRBD2 aligns across 9 bases. The junction had 12 bases not matched to a gene; V was cut back by 6 bases and J by 5 bases. CDR1 MNHEY and CDR2 SVGEGT come from the germline V gene. CDR3 length equals 16 residues. The CDR3 nucleotides read TGTGCCAGCAGCAACCCCGGGCGGGAGGGGTTAGATACGCAGTATTTT. Translated: CASSNPGREGLDTQYF.